What follows are 15 T cell receptor beta chains derived from one specimen sequenced in a study of control samples from healthy donors and cancer patients. Profiling relied on immunoSEQ multiplex PCR, and the TCRdb table lists in-frame clones only, not all of them. The sample lists around 120,000 clones; approximately 90% were seen once. Sample: blood. The receptors here all came from a woman aged 18-29 years in good health.

The V gene is TRBV7-3, the J gene TRBJ1-2; 10 bases agree with TRBD1. Germline V lookup: CDR1 SGHTA, CDR2 FQGTGA. The CDR3 loop spans 18 amino acids. V was clipped by 5 bases and J by 2 bases; unmatched bases: 14. CDR3 region: CASSPPGDRGGLNYGYTF. The CDR3 DNA is TGTGCCAGCAGCCCCCCCGGGGACAGGGGAGGACTAAACTATGGCTACACCTTC.

V gene TRBV7-9 combines with J gene TRBJ1-2, with D tentatively TRBD1 (5 bases). V gave up 5 bases and J gave up 4 bases, with 14 bases separating them. The CDR3 covers 14 residues. The germline V gene encodes CDR1 SEHNR and CDR2 FQNEAQ (reference sequence). The CDR3 loop reads CASSPPGRVYGYTF. CDR3 sequence (DNA): TGTGCCAGCAGCCCTCCGGGGCGAGTCTATGGCTACACCTTC.

The chain recombines TRBV7-8 with TRBJ2-3; 11 nucleotides agree with TRBD2. The germline CDR1 and CDR2 sequences are SGHVS and FQNEAQ. Trimming took 5 bases from V and 2 from J; bases not matched to a gene: 9. This CDR3 is 17 amino acids long. The CDR3 loop reads CASSRPLAGGVTDTQYF. The CDR3 DNA follows: TGTGCCAGCAGCCGTCCTCTAGCGGGGGGCGTCACAGATACGCAGTATTTT.

V is TRBV5-5 and J is TRBJ1-2, with 9 bases matching TRBD1. The CDR3 is made up of 14 amino acids. V was clipped by 4 bases and J by 6 bases; unmatched bases: 7. Germline V gene data show CDR1 as SGHKS and CDR2 as YYEKEE (reference sequence). The CDR3 region has the DNA TGTGCCAGCAGCCGGGACAGGGCGGACCATGGCTACACCTTC. This sequence encodes CASSRDRADHGYTF.

CDR3: CASSPRGDNSYEQYF. CDR3 DNA: TGTGCCAGCTCACCAAGGGGGGACAATTCCTACGAGCAGTACTTC. This chain connects TRBV18 to TRBJ2-7; D may correspond to TRBD1 or TRBD2 (6 bases each). The CDR3 consists of 15 residues. Germline CDR1 and CDR2: KGHSH and LQKENI. The V gene lost 2 bases and the J gene lost 1 base, with 12 bases spanning the gap.

This clone appeared once. This chain connects TRBV27 to TRBJ1-6; D is ambiguous. Germline assignment: CDR1 MNHEY and CDR2 SMNVEV (reference sequence). This CDR3 region has 13 residues. V lost 4 bases to trimming and J lost 7 bases, with 8 bases between them. Written as DNA, the CDR3 is TGTGCCAGCAGTTCCTTCGGGAATTCACCCCTCCACTTT. Protein product: CASSSFGNSPLHF.

The chain combines TRBV5-6 with TRBJ1-2; the match to TRBD1 covers 9 bases. The CDR3 loop spans 14 amino acids. Unmatched junction bases numbered 5, after V lost 4 bases and J lost 4 bases. CDR1 is SGHDT and CDR2 is YYEEEE in the germline V gene. For the CDR3, the DNA is TGTGCCAGCAGCCTGGGACAGGGAACCTATGGCTACACCTTC. It yields the protein CASSLGQGTYGYTF.

The gene calls are TRBV23-1 and TRBJ1-1; 8 bases are a match to TRBD1. TRBV23-1 is flagged as an ORF with uncertain function. This CDR3 comprises 15 residues. V gave up 0 bases and J gave up 5 bases; unmatched junction bases: 5. This chain's CDR3 is CASSQSRQGRTEAFF. CDR3 sequence (DNA): TGCGCCAGCAGTCAATCCCGACAGGGGCGGACTGAAGCTTTCTTT.

This clone has a single count. V gene TRBV27 combines with J gene TRBJ1-5, with unresolved D. Trimming removed 8 bases from V and 7 bases from J, with 18 bases in between. This CDR3 comprises 14 residues. Germline CDR1 reads MNHEY; CDR2 reads SMNVEV (reference sequence). The CDR3, as DNA: TGTGCCAGCGGAAACCGGCAGGCGGGACAGCCCCAGCATTTT. It is translated as CASGNRQAGQPQHF.

This clone was counted a few times. The chain links TRBV5-4 to TRBJ1-5, with D maybe TRBD1 (6 bases). Germline-derived CDR1 and CDR2 are SGHNT and YYREEE (reference sequence). Trimming took 4 bases from V and 4 from J, leaving 9 bases between them. CDR3 length: 13 residues. In nucleotides, the CDR3 is TGTGCCAGCAGCCCTGGACAGAATCAGCCCCAGCATTTT. This codes for CASSPGQNQPQHF.

V and J are TRBV3-1 (or the pseudogene TRBV3-2) and TRBJ1-4, with D perhaps TRBD1 (5 bases). V was clipped by 3 bases and J by 8 bases, with 13 bases between them. CDR3 length: 14 amino acids. Looked up from germline, CDR1 is LGHDT and CDR2 is YNNKEL (reference sequence). CDR3 in amino acids: CASSHGGGDEKLFF. In nucleotides, the CDR3 is TGTGCCAGCAGCCACGGTGGGGGGGACGAAAAACTGTTTTTT.

Note on this clone: This sample includes further DNA sequences coding for the same CDR3. This sequence joins TRBV7-2 and TRBJ1-1; no clear D gene. This CDR3 has 12 amino acids. The V gene's germline CDR1 is SGHTA and CDR2 FQGNSA. Trimming removed 5 bases at V and 1 base at J, with 5 bases between. The CDR3 reads CASSLSNTEAFF. CDR3 nucleotide sequence: TGTGCCAGCAGCCTCTCGAACACTGAAGCTTTCTTT. The full variable domain, with the rest looked up from reference TRBV7-2 and TRBJ1-1, is GAGVSQSPSNKVTEKGKDVELRCDPISGHTALYWYRQSLGQGLEFLIYFQGNSAPDKSGLPSDRFSAERTGGSVSTLTIQRTQQEDSAVYLCASSLSNTEAFFGQGTRLTVV.

The rearrangement links TRBV4-1 to TRBJ2-2; 16 nucleotides line up with TRBD2. V lost 5 bases and J lost 6; bases outside the gene matches: 12. Germline-derived CDR1 and CDR2 are MGHRA and YSYEKL. The CDR3 is made up of 19 amino acids. The CDR3 is CASSVSPGLAGGPSGELFF. CDR3 nucleotides: TGCGCCAGCAGCGTTTCTCCGGGACTAGCGGGAGGGCCCTCCGGGGAGCTGTTTTTT.

CDR3 bases: TGTGCCAGCGGCGGCCTGAGCACAGATACGCAGTATTTT. This translates into CASGGLSTDTQYF. The gene calls are TRBV7-2 and TRBJ2-3; unclear D gene. This CDR3 spans 13 amino acids. The germline V gene encodes CDR1 SGHTA and CDR2 FQGNSA. V lost 8 bases and J lost 0, with 9 bases in between.

This CDR3 is CASSPVPGQGRYQETQYF. CDR3 coding DNA: TGTGCCAGCAGTCCGGTCCCGGGACAGGGGCGATACCAAGAGACCCAGTACTTC. The chain joins TRBV27 to TRBJ2-5; 10 bases are a match to TRBD1. V lost 5 bases, J lost 0 bases, and 12 bases stayed unmatched. The germline CDR1 and CDR2 sequences are MNHEY and SMNVEV (reference sequence). CDR3 length equals 18 residues.